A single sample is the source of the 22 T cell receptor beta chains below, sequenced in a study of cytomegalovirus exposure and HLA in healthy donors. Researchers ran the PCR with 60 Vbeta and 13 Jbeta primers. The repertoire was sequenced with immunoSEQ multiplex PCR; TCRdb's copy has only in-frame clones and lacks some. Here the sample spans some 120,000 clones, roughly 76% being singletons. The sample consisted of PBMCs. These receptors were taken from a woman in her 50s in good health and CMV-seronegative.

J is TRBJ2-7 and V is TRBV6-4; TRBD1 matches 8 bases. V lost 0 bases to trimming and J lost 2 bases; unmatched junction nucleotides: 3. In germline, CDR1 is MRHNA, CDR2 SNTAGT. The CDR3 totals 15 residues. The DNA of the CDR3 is TGTGCCAGCAGTGACTCCCGACAGGGGCCCTACGAGCAGTACTTC. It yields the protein CASSDSRQGPYEQYF.

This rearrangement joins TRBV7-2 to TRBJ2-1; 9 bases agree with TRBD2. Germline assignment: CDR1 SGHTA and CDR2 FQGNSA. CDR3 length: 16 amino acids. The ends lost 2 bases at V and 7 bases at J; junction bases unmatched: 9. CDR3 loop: CASSLSAGGAGNEQFF. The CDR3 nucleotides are TGTGCCAGCAGCTTATCTGCGGGAGGGGCGGGGAATGAGCAGTTCTTC. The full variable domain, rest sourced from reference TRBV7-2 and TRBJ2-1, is GAGVSQSPSNKVTEKGKDVELRCDPISGHTALYWYRQSLGQGLEFLIYFQGNSAPDKSGLPSDRFSAERTGGSVSTLTIQRTQQEDSAVYLCASSLSAGGAGNEQFFGPGTRLTVL.

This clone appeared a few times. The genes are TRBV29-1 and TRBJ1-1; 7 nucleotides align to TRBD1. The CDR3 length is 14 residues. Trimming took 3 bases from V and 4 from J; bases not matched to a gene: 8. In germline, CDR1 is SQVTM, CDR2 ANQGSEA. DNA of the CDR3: TGCAGCGTTGATAGACAGGGCTTGGGCACTGAAGCTTTCTTT. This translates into CSVDRQGLGTEAFF.

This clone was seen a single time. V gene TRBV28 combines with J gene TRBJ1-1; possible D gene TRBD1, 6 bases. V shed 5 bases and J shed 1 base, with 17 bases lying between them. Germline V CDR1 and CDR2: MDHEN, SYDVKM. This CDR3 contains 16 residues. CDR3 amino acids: CASSPYTGPGNTEAFF. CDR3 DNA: TGTGCCAGCAGTCCTTATACAGGGCCGGGGAACACTGAAGCTTTCTTT.

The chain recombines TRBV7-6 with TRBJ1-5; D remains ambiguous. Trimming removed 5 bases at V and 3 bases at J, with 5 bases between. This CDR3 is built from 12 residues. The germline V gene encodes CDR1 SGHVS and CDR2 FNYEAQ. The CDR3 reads CASSQNNQPQHF. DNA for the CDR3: TGTGCCAGCAGCCAAAACAATCAGCCCCAGCATTTT.

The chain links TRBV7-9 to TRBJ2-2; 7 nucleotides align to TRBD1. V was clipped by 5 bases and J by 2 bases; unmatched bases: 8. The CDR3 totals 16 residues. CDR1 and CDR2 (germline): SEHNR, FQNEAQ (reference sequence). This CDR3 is CASSRLTGTNTGELFF. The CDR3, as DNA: TGTGCCAGCAGCCGTTTGACAGGGACCAACACCGGGGAGCTGTTTTTT.

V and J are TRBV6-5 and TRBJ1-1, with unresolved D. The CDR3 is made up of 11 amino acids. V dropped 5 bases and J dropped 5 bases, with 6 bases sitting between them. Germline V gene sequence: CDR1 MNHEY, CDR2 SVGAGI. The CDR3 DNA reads TGTGCCAGCAGTACGGGTACTGAAGCTTTCTTT. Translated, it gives CASSTGTEAFF.

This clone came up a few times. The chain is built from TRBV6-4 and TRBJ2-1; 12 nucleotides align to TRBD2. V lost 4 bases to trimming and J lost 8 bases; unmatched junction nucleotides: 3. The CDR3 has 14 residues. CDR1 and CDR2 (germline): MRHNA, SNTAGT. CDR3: CASSVTSGSDEQFF. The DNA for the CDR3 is TGTGCCAGCAGTGTGACTAGCGGGAGTGATGAGCAGTTCTTC.

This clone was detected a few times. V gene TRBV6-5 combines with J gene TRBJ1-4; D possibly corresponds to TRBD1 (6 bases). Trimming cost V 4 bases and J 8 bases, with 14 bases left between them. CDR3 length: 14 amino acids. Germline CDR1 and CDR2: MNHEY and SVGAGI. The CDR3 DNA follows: TGTGCCAGCAGTTCGAGGGGGGGGAAGGAAAAACTGTTTTTT. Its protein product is CASSSRGGKEKLFF.

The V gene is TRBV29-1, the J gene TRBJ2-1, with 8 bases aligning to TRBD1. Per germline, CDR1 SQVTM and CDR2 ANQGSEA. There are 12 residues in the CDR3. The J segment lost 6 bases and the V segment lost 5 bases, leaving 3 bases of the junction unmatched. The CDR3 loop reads CSVRTGLNEQFF. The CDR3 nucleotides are TGCAGCGTTCGGACAGGGCTCAATGAGCAGTTCTTC.

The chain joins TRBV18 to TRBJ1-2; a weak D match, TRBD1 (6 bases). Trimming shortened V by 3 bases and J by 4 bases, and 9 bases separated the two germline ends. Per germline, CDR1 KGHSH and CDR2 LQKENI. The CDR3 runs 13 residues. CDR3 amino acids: CASSPTDSYGYTF. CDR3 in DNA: TGTGCCAGCTCACCCACGGACAGCTATGGCTACACCTTC.

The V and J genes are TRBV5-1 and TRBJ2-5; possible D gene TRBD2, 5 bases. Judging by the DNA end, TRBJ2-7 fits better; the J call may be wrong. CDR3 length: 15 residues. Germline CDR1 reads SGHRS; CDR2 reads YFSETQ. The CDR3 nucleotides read TGCGCCAGCAGCTCCCGGGATCTCGCAACCTACGAGCAGTACTTC. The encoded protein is CASSSRDLATYEQYF.

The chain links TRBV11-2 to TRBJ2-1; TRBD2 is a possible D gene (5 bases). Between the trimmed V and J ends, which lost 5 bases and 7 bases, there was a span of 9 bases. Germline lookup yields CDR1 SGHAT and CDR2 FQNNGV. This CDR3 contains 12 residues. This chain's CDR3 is CASSKGGNEQFF. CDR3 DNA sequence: TGTGCCAGCAGCAAGGGCGGGAATGAGCAGTTCTTC.

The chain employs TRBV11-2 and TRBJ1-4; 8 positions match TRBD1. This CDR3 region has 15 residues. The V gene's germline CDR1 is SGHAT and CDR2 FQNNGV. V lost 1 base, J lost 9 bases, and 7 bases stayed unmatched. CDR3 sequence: CASSLVGTGIKKLFF. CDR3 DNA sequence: TGTGCCAGCAGCTTAGTGGGGACAGGTATCAAAAAACTGTTTTTT. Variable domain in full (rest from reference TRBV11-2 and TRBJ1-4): EAGVAQSPRYKIIEKRQSVAFWCNPISGHATLYWYQQILGQGPKLLIQFQNNGVVDDSQLPKDRFSAERLKGVDSTLKIQPAKLEDSAVYLCASSLVGTGIKKLFFGSGTQLSVL.

CDR3 nucleotide sequence: TGTGCCAGCAGACCGGACAGGGAAGGGGAGCTGTTTTTT. Translated: CASRPDREGELFF. The chain carries TRBV6-5 and TRBJ2-2, with TRBD1 matching 8 bases. CDR1 and CDR2 from the germline V gene are MNHEY and SVGAGI. V gave up 6 bases and J gave up 8 bases; unmatched junction bases: 5. The CDR3 has 13 residues.

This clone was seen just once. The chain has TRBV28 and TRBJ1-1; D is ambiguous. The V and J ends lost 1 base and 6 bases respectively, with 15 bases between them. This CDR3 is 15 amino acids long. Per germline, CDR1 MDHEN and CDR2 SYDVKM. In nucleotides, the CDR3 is TGTGCCAGCAGTTTATTGGCTGCGGGAGTCCCTGAAGCTTTCTTT. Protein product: CASSLLAAGVPEAFF.

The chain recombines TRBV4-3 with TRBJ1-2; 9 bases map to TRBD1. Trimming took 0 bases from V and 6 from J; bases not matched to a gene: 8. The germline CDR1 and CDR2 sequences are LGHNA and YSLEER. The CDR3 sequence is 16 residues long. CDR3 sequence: CASSQETYGTGNGYTF. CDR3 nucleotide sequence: TGCGCCAGCAGCCAAGAGACATACGGGACAGGGAATGGCTACACCTTC.

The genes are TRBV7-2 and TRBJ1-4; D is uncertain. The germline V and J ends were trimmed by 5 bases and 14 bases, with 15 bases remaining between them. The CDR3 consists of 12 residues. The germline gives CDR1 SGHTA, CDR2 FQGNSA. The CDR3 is CASSPRGVHLFF. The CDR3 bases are TGTGCCAGCAGCCCTCGCGGGGTTCACCTGTTTTTT.

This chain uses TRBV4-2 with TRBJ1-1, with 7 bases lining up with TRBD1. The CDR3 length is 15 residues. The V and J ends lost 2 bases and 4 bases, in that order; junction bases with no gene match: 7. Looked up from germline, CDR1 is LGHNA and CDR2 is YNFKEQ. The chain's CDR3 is CASSQPLDRATEAFF. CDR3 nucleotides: TGTGCCAGCAGCCAACCTCTTGACAGGGCCACTGAAGCTTTCTTT.

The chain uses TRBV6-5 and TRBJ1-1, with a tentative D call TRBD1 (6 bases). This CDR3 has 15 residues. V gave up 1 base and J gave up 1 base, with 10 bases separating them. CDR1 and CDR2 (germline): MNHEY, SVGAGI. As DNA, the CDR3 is TGTGCCAGCAGTTACTTAGGACAGAGGAACACTGAAGCTTTCTTT. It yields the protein CASSYLGQRNTEAFF.

Here the CDR3 reads CASSFSGRGNQPQHF. CDR3 DNA sequence: TGTGCCAGCTCATTCTCAGGGAGGGGCAATCAGCCCCAGCATTTT. The chain recombines TRBV18 with TRBJ1-5, with D possibly TRBD1 on 5 matching bases. Trimming stripped 5 bases from V and 2 bases from J, with 13 bases between. This CDR3 is 15 amino acids long. Germline CDR1 is KGHSH and CDR2 is LQKENI.

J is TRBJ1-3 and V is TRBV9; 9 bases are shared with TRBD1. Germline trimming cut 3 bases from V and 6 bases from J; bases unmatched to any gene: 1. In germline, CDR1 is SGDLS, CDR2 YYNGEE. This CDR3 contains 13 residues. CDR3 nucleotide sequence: TGTGCCAGCAGCGGGACAGGGGAAAACACCATATATTTT. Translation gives CASSGTGENTIYF.